The clone carrying this T cell receptor (beta chain) was recorded a few times. Antigen unknown. These data belong to a study of regulatory T cells in long-lasting Graves disease. Trimming shortened V by 2 bases and J by 9 bases, and 10 bases separated the two germline ends. The CDR3 contains 13 residues. Germline values: CDR1 MNHEY, CDR2 SMNVEV (reference sequence). Described time point: persistent/refractory GD, antithyroid drugs over 5 years with positive TRAb. RNA extracted from PBMCs served as the sequencing template. The authors drew patients from an endocrinology department in Xi'an, China. Study outcomes and limitations: Persistent disease favored TRBV28, TRBJ1-2 and TRBJ2-5.

According to the study, TCR beta libraries were built with iRepertoire HTBI primers and CDR3-region Arm-PCR. TCRdb redid the calling of the multiplex PCR reads with MiXCR, one entry per CDR3 protein. The profile shows a few hundred thousand distinct CDR3 sequences, less than 25% of them singletons. The sequencing used peripheral blood mononuclear cells (PBMCs), collected when the disease was refractory, from a patient treated with antithyroid drugs. The V gene is TRBV27, the J gene TRBJ2-2; D is ambiguous. This receptor was identified in a female donor with Graves disease. The CDR3 nucleotides are TGTGCCAGCAGTTTAAGAGGTTCCCGGGAGCTGTTTTTT. Protein: CASSLRGSRELFF.